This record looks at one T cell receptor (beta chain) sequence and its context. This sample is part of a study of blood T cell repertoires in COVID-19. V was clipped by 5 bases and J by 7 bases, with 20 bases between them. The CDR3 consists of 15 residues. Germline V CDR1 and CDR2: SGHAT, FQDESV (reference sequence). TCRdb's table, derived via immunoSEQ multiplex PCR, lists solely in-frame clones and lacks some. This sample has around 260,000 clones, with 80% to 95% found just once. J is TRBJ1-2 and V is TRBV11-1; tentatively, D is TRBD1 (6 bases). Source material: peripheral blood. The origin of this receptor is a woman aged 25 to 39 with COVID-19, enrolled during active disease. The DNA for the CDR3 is TGTGCCAGCAGCGAAACAGGGTCGGGCTATGGTGGCTACACCTTC. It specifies CASSETGSGYGGYTF.